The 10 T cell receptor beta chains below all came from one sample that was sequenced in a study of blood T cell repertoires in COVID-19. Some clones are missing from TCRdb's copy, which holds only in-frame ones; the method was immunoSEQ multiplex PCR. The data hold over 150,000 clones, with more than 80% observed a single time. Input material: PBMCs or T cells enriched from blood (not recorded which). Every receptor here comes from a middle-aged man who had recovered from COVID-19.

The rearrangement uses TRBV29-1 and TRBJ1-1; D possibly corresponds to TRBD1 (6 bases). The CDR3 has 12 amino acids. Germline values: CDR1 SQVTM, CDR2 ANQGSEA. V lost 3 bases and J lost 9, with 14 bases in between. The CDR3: CSVDGGGGQAFF. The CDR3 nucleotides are TGCAGCGTTGATGGGGGGGGCGGTCAAGCTTTCTTT.

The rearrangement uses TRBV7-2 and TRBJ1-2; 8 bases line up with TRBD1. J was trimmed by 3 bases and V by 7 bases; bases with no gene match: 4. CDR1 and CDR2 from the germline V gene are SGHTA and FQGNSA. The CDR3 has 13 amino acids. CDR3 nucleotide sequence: TGTGCCAGCACTCCACAGGGGGACTATGGCTACACCTTC. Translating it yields CASTPQGDYGYTF.

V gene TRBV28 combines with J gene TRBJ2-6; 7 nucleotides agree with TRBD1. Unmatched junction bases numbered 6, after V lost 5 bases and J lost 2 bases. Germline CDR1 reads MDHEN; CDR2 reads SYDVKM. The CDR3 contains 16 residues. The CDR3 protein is CASSQGELAGANVLTF. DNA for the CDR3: TGTGCCAGCAGTCAGGGGGAGCTAGCTGGGGCCAACGTCCTGACTTTC.

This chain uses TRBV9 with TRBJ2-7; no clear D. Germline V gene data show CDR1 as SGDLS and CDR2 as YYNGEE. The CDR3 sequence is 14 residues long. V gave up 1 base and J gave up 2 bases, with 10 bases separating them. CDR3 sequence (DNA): TGTGCCAGCAGCGTATCCTACCGAGCCTACGAGCAGTACTTC. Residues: CASSVSYRAYEQYF.

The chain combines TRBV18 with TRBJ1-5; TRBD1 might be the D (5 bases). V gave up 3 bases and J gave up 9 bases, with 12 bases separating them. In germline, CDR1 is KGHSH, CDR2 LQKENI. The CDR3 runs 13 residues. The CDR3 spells CASSPGTVGPQHF. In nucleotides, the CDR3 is TGTGCCAGCTCACCTGGGACTGTGGGGCCCCAGCATTTT.

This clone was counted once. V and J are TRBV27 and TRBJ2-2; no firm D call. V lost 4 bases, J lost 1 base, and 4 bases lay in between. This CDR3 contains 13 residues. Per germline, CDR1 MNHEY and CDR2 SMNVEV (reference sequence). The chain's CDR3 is CASSSVNTGELFF. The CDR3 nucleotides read TGTGCCAGCAGTTCGGTGAACACCGGGGAGCTGTTTTTT.

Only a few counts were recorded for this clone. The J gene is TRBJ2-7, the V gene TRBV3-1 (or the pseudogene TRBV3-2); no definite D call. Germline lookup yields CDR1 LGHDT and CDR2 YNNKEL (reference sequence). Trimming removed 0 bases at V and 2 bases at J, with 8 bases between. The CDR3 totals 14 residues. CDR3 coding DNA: TGTGCCAGCAGCCAAGATCCCACAGCCTACGAGCAGTACTTC. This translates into CASSQDPTAYEQYF.

CDR3 in amino acids: CASSELTGGGATDTQYF. The CDR3 DNA reads TGTGCCAGCAGTGAACTCACGGGCGGGGGGGCAACAGATACGCAGTATTTT. V and J are TRBV6-1 and TRBJ2-3; 9 nucleotides align to TRBD2. CDR1 and CDR2 from the germline V gene are MNHNS and SASEGT. Trimming removed 2 bases from V and 3 bases from J; junction bases left unmatched: 9. The CDR3 sequence is 17 residues long.

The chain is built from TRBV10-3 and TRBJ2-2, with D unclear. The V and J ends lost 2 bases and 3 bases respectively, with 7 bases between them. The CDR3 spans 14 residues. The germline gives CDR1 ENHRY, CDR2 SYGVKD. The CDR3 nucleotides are TGTGCCATCAGTGAGCTTAGATACACCGGGGAGCTGTTTTTT. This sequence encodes CAISELRYTGELFF.

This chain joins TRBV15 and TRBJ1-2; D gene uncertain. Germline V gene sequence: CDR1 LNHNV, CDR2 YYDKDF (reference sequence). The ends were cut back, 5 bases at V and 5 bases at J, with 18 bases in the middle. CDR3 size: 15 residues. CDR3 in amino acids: CATSAGGSLRYGYTF. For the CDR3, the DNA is TGTGCCACCAGCGCCGGAGGGTCCCTGAGGTATGGCTACACCTTC.